The 24 T cell receptor beta chains given below trace back to one sample, sequenced in a study of T cell repertoires in cytomegalovirus infection. TCRdb redid the calling of the reads with MiXCR, one entry per CDR3 protein. The sample consists of roughly 320,000 distinct CDR3 sequences, roughly 9.5% of them appearing once. Sequenced input: PBMCs. These TCRs come from a human donor in good health (CMV status not recorded). Some clones in this sample may be carry-over from other donors' samples.

This clonotype was picked up many times. The rearrangement links TRBV12-3 or TRBV12-4 to TRBJ1-1; D uncertain. The germline V and J ends were trimmed by 3 bases and 1 base, with 15 bases remaining between them. The CDR3 is 16 residues long. Here the CDR3 reads CASSLRSILRNTEAFF. The CDR3 nucleotides read TGTGCCAGCAGTTTGCGTAGTATCTTACGGAACACTGAAGCTTTCTTT.

This clonotype came up a few times. This chain joins TRBV30 and TRBJ1-2, with no clear D. V dropped 0 bases and J dropped 5 bases, with 13 bases sitting between them. The CDR3 sequence is 14 residues long. Per germline, CDR1 GTSNPN and CDR2 SVGIG (reference sequence). CDR3 in DNA: TGTGCCTGGAGTGTACCTGAGGGCCAGTATGGCTACACCTTC. Residues: CAWSVPEGQYGYTF. Variable domain in full (rest from reference TRBV30 and TRBJ1-2): SQTIHQWPATLVQPVGSPLSLECTVEGTSNPNLYWYRQAAGRGLQLLFYSVGIGQISSEVPQNLSASRPQDRQFILSSKKLLLSDSGFYLCAWSVPEGQYGYTFGSGTRLTVV.

This clonotype was detected ten times or more. The J gene is TRBJ2-7, the V gene TRBV7-2; 7 nucleotides line up with TRBD1. Germline trimming cut 2 bases from V and 2 bases from J; bases unmatched to any gene: 6. There are 15 residues in the CDR3. Germline CDR1 SGHTA, CDR2 FQGNSA. The CDR3 nucleotides are TGTGCCAGCAGCTTATCCACAGGGGCGGCCTACGAGCAGTACTTC. It yields the protein CASSLSTGAAYEQYF. Filled out from reference TRBV7-2 and TRBJ2-7, the complete variable domain reads GAGVSQSPSNKVTEKGKDVELRCDPISGHTALYWYRQSLGQGLEFLIYFQGNSAPDKSGLPSDRFSAERTGGSVSTLTIQRTQQEDSAVYLCASSLSTGAAYEQYFGPGTRLTVT.

This clonotype has at least ten counts. The chain combines TRBV4-3 with TRBJ2-7; D is uncertain. CDR1 LGHNA and CDR2 YSLEER come from the germline V gene. Trimming removed 3 bases from V and 2 bases from J, with 14 bases in between. CDR3 length: 15 amino acids. CDR3 protein: CASSQGIGRTYEQYF. The CDR3, as DNA: TGCGCCAGCAGCCAGGGCATCGGACGGACCTACGAGCAGTACTTC.

This clonotype was found many times. The V gene is TRBV10-3, the J gene TRBJ2-3; D may be TRBD2 (6 bases). CDR1 and CDR2 from the germline V gene are ENHRY and SYGVKD. V dropped 1 base and J dropped 1 base, with 9 bases sitting between them. This CDR3 contains 15 residues. The CDR3 sequence is CAISELGGRTDTQYF. CDR3 coding DNA: TGTGCCATCAGTGAGTTGGGGGGACGCACAGATACGCAGTATTTT.

This clonotype was seen many times. The J gene is TRBJ2-7, the V gene TRBV12-3 or TRBV12-4; D is perhaps TRBD1 (5 bases). This CDR3 region has 13 residues. Trimming removed 2 bases at V and 3 bases at J, with 8 bases between. The CDR3 nucleotides read TGTGCCAGCAGTTTAAAGGACAACTACGAGCAGTACTTC. Residues: CASSLKDNYEQYF.

V usage is TRBV25-1 and J usage is TRBJ2-3; no reliable D call. The J call could be wrong; TRBJ2-5 is a better fit for the DNA end. Germline values: CDR1 MGHDK, CDR2 SYGVNS. This CDR3 spans 14 amino acids. The CDR3 nucleotides read TGTGCCAGCAGTGACCCCGGTAGCACAGAGACCCAGTACTTC. It yields the protein CASSDPGSTETQYF.

The sample holds a few counts of this clonotype. This chain uses TRBV6-2 or TRBV6-3 with TRBJ1-1; D gene uncertain. This CDR3 has 14 residues. V was shortened by 0 bases and J by 4 bases, with 9 bases between the two germline ends. Germline CDR1 is MNHEY and CDR2 is SVGEGT. The CDR3 protein is CASSYSLQFTEAFF. CDR3 nucleotide sequence: TGTGCCAGCAGTTACTCCCTCCAATTCACTGAAGCTTTCTTT.

Ten or more counts support this clonotype. V gene TRBV7-8 combines with J gene TRBJ1-6; TRBD1 matches 9 bases. Trimming cost V 5 bases and J 8 bases; bases outside gene matches: 13. Germline CDR1 is SGHVS and CDR2 is FQNEAQ. The length of the CDR3 is 17 residues. CDR3 in DNA: TGTGCCAGCAGCCCCCAAAATACGGGACAGGGATATTCACCCCTCCACTTT. Translated, it gives CASSPQNTGQGYSPLHF.

The CDR3 bases are TGTGCCACCAGCGGACAGGAGGGGAATTTCTATGGCTACACCTTC. This sequence encodes CATSGQEGNFYGYTF. The gene calls are TRBV24-1 and TRBJ1-2; 7 nucleotides line up with TRBD1. The CDR3 runs to 15 residues. The ends lost 7 bases at V and 4 bases at J; junction bases unmatched: 11. Germline V CDR1 and CDR2: KGHDR, SFDVKD.

The chain employs TRBV28 and TRBJ2-1; tentatively, D is TRBD1 or TRBD2 (7 bases each). CDR3 length: 14 amino acids. Germline CDR1 is MDHEN and CDR2 is SYDVKM. V dropped 6 bases and J dropped 9 bases, with 18 bases sitting between them. DNA for the CDR3: TGTGCCAGCAGGCCCCAGGGGGAGGGGGGTGAGCAGTTCTTC. Translated: CASRPQGEGGEQFF.

This clonotype was seen repeatedly, ten times or more. The V gene is TRBV19, the J gene TRBJ1-1; 7 bases match TRBD1. Germline V CDR1 and CDR2: LNHDA, SQIVND (reference sequence). Trimming at V came to 6 bases and at J to 1 base, leaving 2 bases not matched to a gene. The CDR3 sequence is 13 residues long. CDR3: CASRDRQNTEAFF. The CDR3 nucleotides read TGTGCCAGTAGGGACAGGCAGAACACTGAAGCTTTCTTT.

There are many counts of this clonotype. This chain links TRBV7-9 with TRBJ2-3; 10 bases are shared with TRBD2. The CDR3 length is 17 residues. V dropped 5 bases and J dropped 1; count of bases not matched to a gene: 9. CDR1 and CDR2 (germline): SEHNR, FQNEAQ (reference sequence). The CDR3 DNA reads as TGTGCCAGCAGCCCACCCAGCGGGGGGGTGGGCACAGATACGCAGTATTTT. Translating it yields CASSPPSGGVGTDTQYF.

Many counts were recorded for this clonotype. V is TRBV11-2 and J is TRBJ1-5; 9 bases align to TRBD1. Germline lookup yields CDR1 SGHAT and CDR2 FQNNGV. This CDR3 spans 15 amino acids. Trimming at V came to 2 bases and at J to 4 bases, leaving 3 bases not matched to a gene. CDR3 amino acids: CASSLWTGANQPQHF. The CDR3 nucleotides are TGTGCCAGCAGCTTATGGACAGGGGCAAATCAGCCCCAGCATTTT. Drawing the rest from reference TRBV11-2 and TRBJ1-5, the complete variable domain is EAGVAQSPRYKIIEKRQSVAFWCNPISGHATLYWYQQILGQGPKLLIQFQNNGVVDDSQLPKDRFSAERLKGVDSTLKIQPAKLEDSAVYLCASSLWTGANQPQHFGDGTRLSIL.

The chain is built from TRBV7-2 and TRBJ1-1; D unresolved. This CDR3 has 16 amino acids. V lost 1 base and J 0 bases, leaving 12 bases between the germline ends. The germline CDR1 and CDR2 sequences are SGHTA and FQGNSA. CDR3 region: CASSLGITRLNTEAFF. As DNA, the CDR3 is TGTGCCAGCAGCTTAGGGATTACACGGTTGAACACTGAAGCTTTCTTT.

This clonotype was counted between two and nine times. The CDR3: CASSLDGGLGARRTQYF. The CDR3 DNA reads TGTGCCAGCAGCTTGGATGGGGGTTTGGGTGCGAGGCGGACCCAGTACTTC. The genes are TRBV5-4 and TRBJ2-5; either TRBD1 or TRBD2 may supply D (5 bases each). Trimming left V 0 bases short and J 7 bases short, with 22 bases between. Germline V CDR1 and CDR2: SGHNT, YYREEE (reference sequence). The CDR3 covers 17 residues.

This clonotype showed up just a few times. This chain links TRBV12-3 or TRBV12-4 with TRBJ1-1; no clear D. Trimming shortened V by 7 bases and J by 6 bases, and 18 bases separated the two germline ends. The CDR3 covers 14 residues. CDR3 sequence (DNA): TGTGCCAGCACCGACTCGGGCATCTCCCCTGAAGCTTTCTTT. Amino acids: CASTDSGISPEAFF.

Ten or more counts support this clonotype. This CDR3 is CASRSGTYEQYF. The DNA of the CDR3 is TGTGCCAGCCGAAGCGGGACGTACGAGCAGTACTTC. V usage is TRBV28 and J usage is TRBJ2-7; 7 bases are a match to TRBD2. CDR1 and CDR2 (germline): MDHEN, SYDVKM. V dropped 8 bases and J dropped 4; count of bases not matched to a gene: 5. The CDR3 has 12 residues.

The chain couples TRBV7-2 to TRBJ1-1; D perhaps matches TRBD1 (6 bases). This CDR3 is built from 14 residues. Germline V gene data show CDR1 as SGHTA and CDR2 as FQGNSA. Trimming pared 4 bases from V and 5 bases from J, leaving 14 bases between. CDR3 loop: CASSSRTDTTEAFF. CDR3 DNA: TGTGCCAGCAGCTCCCGGACAGACACAACTGAAGCTTTCTTT.

Ten or more counts support this clonotype. This sequence joins TRBV7-2 and TRBJ2-2, with D perhaps TRBD2 (5 bases). CDR3 length: 15 amino acids. Trimming took 5 bases from V and 5 from J, leaving 15 bases between them. The V gene's germline CDR1 is SGHTA and CDR2 FQGNSA. CDR3 in amino acids: CASSPQRLPTGELFF. The CDR3 bases are TGTGCCAGCAGCCCCCAGAGACTACCGACCGGGGAGCTGTTTTTT.

The table lists this clonotype with a few counts. The V call is TRBV20-1, the J call TRBJ1-5; D might be TRBD1 (6 bases). The germline CDR1 and CDR2 sequences are DFQATT and SNEGSKA (reference sequence). V lost 4 bases, J lost 2 bases, and 15 bases lay in between. The CDR3 totals 15 residues. The CDR3, as DNA: TGCAGTGCTATGGGGGCGAGGGGAGGCAATCAGCCCCAGCATTTT. Protein: CSAMGARGGNQPQHF.

This clonotype was counted only a few times. The rearrangement links TRBV7-8 to TRBJ2-1, with D unclear. This CDR3 has 15 residues. Germline CDR1 reads SGHVS; CDR2 reads FQNEAQ. V shed 5 bases and J shed 7 bases, with 18 bases lying between them. CDR3 sequence reads: CASSDLGGLKNEQFF. In DNA form, the CDR3 reads TGTGCCAGCAGCGATCTAGGCGGTCTAAAGAATGAGCAGTTCTTC.

This clonotype was counted at least ten times. The chain has TRBV7-2 and TRBJ2-5, with 11 bases lining up with TRBD1. Germline-derived CDR1 and CDR2 are SGHTA and FQGNSA. The V gene end was trimmed by 11 bases and the J gene end by 5 bases; junction bases not matched to a gene: 19. This CDR3 has 17 residues. CDR3 protein: CAPSLMQDRGHGETQYF. The DNA of the CDR3 is TGTGCCCCCTCCCTAATGCAGGACAGGGGGCACGGTGAGACCCAGTACTTC.

This clonotype was seen at least ten times. V gene TRBV7-2 combines with J gene TRBJ1-2; 7 bases line up with TRBD1. There are 16 residues in the CDR3. The trim removed 1 base at V and 0 bases at J, leaving 5 bases unmatched. CDR1 SGHTA and CDR2 FQGNSA come from the germline V gene. CDR3 DNA sequence: TGTGCCAGCAGCTTAGGCCCCGACAGGGCTAACTATGGCTACACCTTC. It is translated as CASSLGPDRANYGYTF.